One and the same sample provided the 22 T cell receptor beta chains below, sequenced in a study of cytomegalovirus exposure and HLA in healthy donors. Amplification used 60 Vbeta primers and 13 Jbeta primers. Profiling relied on immunoSEQ multiplex PCR, and the TCRdb table lists in-frame clones only, not all of them. The repertoire consists of 180,000 or so clones, with 60% to 85% occurring once and the leading ten covering 0.75% to 0.8%. What was sequenced was PBMCs. These TCRs come from a female donor in good health and CMV-seronegative.

V gene TRBV7-2 combines with J gene TRBJ1-1; D might be TRBD1 (6 bases). The CDR3 is 14 amino acids. Trimming shortened V by 1 base and J by 11 bases, and 17 bases separated the two germline ends. CDR1 is SGHTA, CDR2 FQGNSA, per germline. For the CDR3, the DNA is TGTGCCAGCAGCTTAGAGGGAGGGGGGAGAAAGGCTTTCTTT. Encoded protein: CASSLEGGGRKAFF.

With regard to this clone: A read error may account for a junction end that differs from germline. The rearrangement uses TRBV4-3 and TRBJ2-4; TRBD1 might be the D (6 bases). Per germline, CDR1 LGHNA and CDR2 YSLEER. The CDR3 loop spans 19 amino acids. DNA for the CDR3: TGCGCCAGCAGCCAAGACCCCGGAAGGGTACAGGGAGCCAAAAACAGTCAGTACTTC. It codes for CASSQDPGRVQGAKNSQYF.

With regard to this clone: Its ends do not fully match the called genes, so a read error is possible. The V call is TRBV4-1, the J call TRBJ2-4, with TRBD2 identical over 11 bases. The CDR3 covers 19 residues. The germline V gene encodes CDR1 MGHRA and CDR2 YSYEKL. CDR3 protein: CASSQDHRLAGGIENSQYF. The CDR3, as DNA: TGCGCCAGCAGCCAAGATCATCGATTAGCGGGAGGGATTGAGAACAGTCAGTACTTC.

This chain joins TRBV4-1 and TRBJ2-1; a weak D match, TRBD2 (6 bases). Germline V gene sequence: CDR1 MGHRA, CDR2 YSYEKL. V was clipped by 0 bases and J by 4 bases, with 10 bases between them. This CDR3 contains 15 residues. The CDR3 nucleotides are TGCGCCAGCAGCCAAGAGGTAGCGGCATACAATGAGCAGTTCTTC. Its protein product is CASSQEVAAYNEQFF.

The rearrangement links TRBV14 to TRBJ2-2, with 7 bases lining up with TRBD2. The trim removed 5 bases at V and 1 base at J, leaving 4 bases unmatched. The CDR3 consists of 15 residues. CDR1 SGHDN and CDR2 FVKESK come from the germline V gene. CDR3 protein: CASSAGTKNTGELFF. The CDR3 DNA is TGTGCCAGCAGCGCCGGGACTAAGAACACCGGGGAGCTGTTTTTT.

The gene calls are TRBV5-4 and TRBJ1-1; D unresolved. Trimming took off 4 bases at V and 2 bases at J, with 6 bases between the two ends. From germline, CDR1 is SGHNT and CDR2 YYREEE (reference sequence). CDR3 length: 12 amino acids. The CDR3 nucleotides read TGTGCCAGCAGCACAGAAAACACTGAAGCTTTCTTT. Its protein is CASSTENTEAFF.

This chain connects TRBV2 to TRBJ2-1; D call uncertain. Germline V lookup: CDR1 SNHLY, CDR2 FYNNEI. The ends were cut back, 8 bases at V and 8 bases at J, with 16 bases in the middle. The CDR3 loop spans 13 amino acids. CDR3 nucleotide sequence: TGTGCCAGCCGCGTACCGCGTTTGGATGAGCAGTTCTTC. It specifies CASRVPRLDEQFF. The full variable domain, in which reference TRBV2 and TRBJ2-1 provide the parts outside the CDR3, is EPEVTQTPSHQVTQMGQEVILRCVPISNHLYFYWYRQILGQKVEFLVSFYNNEISEKSEIFDDQFSVERPDGSNFTLKIRSTKLEDSAMYFCASRVPRLDEQFFGPGTRLTVL.

The chain has TRBV19 and TRBJ1-2; 9 positions agree with TRBD1. The CDR3 sequence is 14 residues long. J was trimmed by 9 bases and V by 5 bases; bases with no gene match: 10. Germline CDR1 reads LNHDA; CDR2 reads SQIVND (reference sequence). CDR3 nucleotides: TGTGCCAGTAGTGACGGACAGGGGATCTTTCGCTACACCTTC. This sequence encodes CASSDGQGIFRYTF.

V is TRBV30 and J is TRBJ2-3; unclear D gene. The CDR3 contains 14 residues. V lost 3 bases and J 0 bases, leaving 10 bases between the germline ends. CDR1 and CDR2 (germline): GTSNPN, SVGIG (reference sequence). CDR3 in DNA: TGTGCCTGGAGATTAACAGCTAGCACAGATACGCAGTATTTT. Its translation is CAWRLTASTDTQYF.

This clone was found once. The J gene is TRBJ1-6, the V gene TRBV19, with D unclear. This CDR3 contains 15 residues. CDR1 and CDR2 from the germline V gene are LNHDA and SQIVND (reference sequence). Trimming pared 1 base from V and 7 bases from J, leaving 11 bases between. In DNA form, the CDR3 reads TGTGCCAGTAGTATAGGGAGGGAGTCGAATTCACCCCTCCACTTT. Its protein product is CASSIGRESNSPLHF.

The V gene is TRBV15, the J gene TRBJ2-1; possible D gene TRBD1, 5 bases. The CDR3 length is 19 residues. V was shortened by 0 bases and J by 0 bases, with 18 bases between the two germline ends. The germline gives CDR1 LNHNV, CDR2 YYDKDF (reference sequence). CDR3 sequence: CATSRDLGVSGNSYNEQFF. CDR3 nucleotide sequence: TGTGCCACCAGCAGAGATTTAGGGGTTTCAGGTAACTCCTACAATGAGCAGTTCTTC.

The rearrangement joins TRBV7-3 to TRBJ2-2; TRBD1 might be the D (6 bases). CDR3 length: 14 residues. Germline lookup yields CDR1 SGHTA and CDR2 FQGTGA. Trimming removed 5 bases from V and 8 bases from J, with 15 bases in between. The CDR3 DNA follows: TGTGCCAGCAGCCCACTACTCCAGGGGGGGGAGCTGTTTTTT. Translated, it gives CASSPLLQGGELFF.

The count of this clone is one. The chain has TRBV5-5 and TRBJ2-5; the D gene is possibly TRBD2 (6 bases). This CDR3 comprises 15 residues. Germline values: CDR1 SGHKS, CDR2 YYEKEE (reference sequence). V was pared by 2 bases and J by 3 bases, with 14 bases between. CDR3 DNA sequence: TGTGCCAGCAGCTTTGCGGGACGGGTCAAAGAGACCCAGTACTTC. The encoded protein is CASSFAGRVKETQYF. Using reference TRBV5-5 and TRBJ2-5 for the parts outside the CDR3, the full variable domain is DAGVTQSPTHLIKTRGQQVTLRCSPISGHKSVSWYQQVLGQGPQFIFQYYEKEERGRGNFPDRFSARQFPNYSSELNVNALLLGDSALYLCASSFAGRVKETQYFGPGTRLLVL.

The chain joins TRBV5-4 to TRBJ2-5; the match to TRBD1 covers 11 bases. Germline V gives CDR1 SGHNT, CDR2 YYREEE (reference sequence). With 4 bases clipped from V and 5 bases from J, the junction kept 7 bases outside the gene matches. CDR3 length equals 15 residues. The CDR3 DNA follows: TGTGCCAGCAGCCGCCCCGGACAGGGGGCTGAGACCCAGTACTTC. As protein: CASSRPGQGAETQYF.

The V gene is TRBV10-2, the J gene TRBJ2-7, with TRBD2 identical over 14 bases. The CDR3 covers 14 residues. CDR1 and CDR2 (germline): WSHSY, SAAADI. The V segment lost 10 bases and the J segment 7 bases; nucleotides outside the gene matches: 9. The CDR3 here is CAIRRGLAGVEQYF. In nucleotides, the CDR3 is TGCGCCATCAGGAGGGGACTAGCGGGAGTTGAGCAGTACTTC.

Here the CDR3 reads CASSQDTDYGSYEQYF. The CDR3 DNA reads as TGTGCCAGCAGCCAAGATACGGACTACGGGTCCTACGAGCAGTACTTC. This sequence joins TRBV4-2 and TRBJ2-7, with D possibly matching TRBD2 (6 bases). V lost 0 bases and J 1 base, leaving 13 bases between the germline ends. Per the germline V gene, CDR1 is LGHNA and CDR2 is YNFKEQ. The CDR3 loop spans 16 amino acids.

This rearrangement joins TRBV5-1 to TRBJ2-1; 9 bases are a match to TRBD1. This CDR3 has 14 amino acids. V dropped 4 bases and J dropped 4; count of bases not matched to a gene: 3. Germline V gene sequence: CDR1 SGHRS, CDR2 YFSETQ. The CDR3 bases are TGCGCCAGCAGCCTGGGACAGGGATACAATGAGCAGTTCTTC. Translating gives CASSLGQGYNEQFF.

This clone has only a few counts. The V gene is TRBV9, the J gene TRBJ2-2; TRBD2 aligns across 7 bases. The CDR3 runs to 16 residues. The junction had 6 bases not matched to a gene; V was cut back by 0 bases and J by 4 bases. Germline CDR1 reads SGDLS; CDR2 reads YYNGEE. This CDR3 is CASSVDGGGVTGELFF. The CDR3 DNA sequence: TGTGCCAGCAGCGTAGATGGCGGGGGTGTCACCGGGGAGCTGTTTTTT.

For this clone: An end of the junction does not agree with germline; a read error may underlie this. CDR3 sequence (DNA): TGTGCTAGCAGCTTGGACAGAGGTGGAAACACCATATATTTT. Protein: CASSLDRGGNTIYF. This chain links TRBV7-7 with TRBJ1-3, with a tentative D call TRBD1 (6 bases). Germline loops: CDR1 SSHAT, CDR2 FNYEAQ (reference sequence). This CDR3 has 14 residues. The full variable domain, with the rest looked up from reference TRBV7-7 and TRBJ1-3, is GAGVSQSPRYKVTKRGQDVTLRCDPISSHATLYWYQQALGQGPEFLTYFNYEAQPDKSGLPSDRFSAERPEGSISTLTIQRTEQRDSAMYRCASSLDRGGNTIYFGEGSWLTVV.

The genes are TRBV6-4 and TRBJ2-1; maybe TRBD2 (5 bases). Germline CDR1 and CDR2: MRHNA and SNTAGT. Trimming shortened V by 2 bases and J by 6 bases, and 11 bases separated the two germline ends. The CDR3 has 14 amino acids. The CDR3 sequence: CASSDGVEGNEQFF. The CDR3 DNA sequence: TGTGCCAGCAGTGACGGGGTTGAGGGCAATGAGCAGTTCTTC.

The rearrangement uses TRBV27 and TRBJ2-1; the match to TRBD1 covers 8 bases. This CDR3 comprises 16 residues. V gave up 1 base and J gave up 4 bases; unmatched junction bases: 6. The germline V gene encodes CDR1 MNHEY and CDR2 SMNVEV (reference sequence). CDR3 DNA: TGTGCCAGCAGTTTATTTTGGGGACAGGATTACAATGAGCAGTTCTTC. This encodes CASSLFWGQDYNEQFF.

This chain links TRBV7-9 with TRBJ2-1, with D tentatively TRBD2 (7 bases). The germline gives CDR1 SEHNR, CDR2 FQNEAQ (reference sequence). V shed 5 bases and J shed 6 bases, with 17 bases lying between them. The CDR3 covers 15 residues. The CDR3 is CASSQGLGGGNEQFF. CDR3 DNA sequence: TGTGCCAGCAGCCAAGGACTAGGGGGAGGCAATGAGCAGTTCTTC.